This entry concerns a single T cell receptor beta chain. The target antigen is unknown. The junction differs from germline at one of its ends, possibly a read error. This sample was included in a study of post-analysis software for immune sequencing data. Study observations and caveats: People with multiple sclerosis had a significantly lower normalized Chao1 diversity than controls did. In patients, TRBV5-6, TRBV5-1 and TRBV20-1 belonged to 4 or 5 TRBV segments found more frequently than in controls.

Unique molecular identifiers tagged the TCR beta cDNA libraries. Between about 0.85 and 11 million T cells gave rise to some 490,000 cDNA molecules. TCRdb processed the PCR reads anew with MiXCR; each CDR3 protein has one entry. The data contain 750,000 to 950,000 distinct CDR3 sequences, around 46% of them singletons. This CDR3 is 15 amino acids long. The germline V gene encodes CDR1 SGHTA and CDR2 FQGNSA. The sequenced sample consisted of blood. The receptor was derived from a girl aged 5-17 years with multiple sclerosis. The chain couples TRBV7-2 to TRBJ2-5, with D hard to call. In DNA, the CDR3 is TGTGCCAGCAGCCCTGGGGTGGCGAACCAAGAGACCCTGTACTTC. Protein sequence: CASSPGVANQETLYF. The complete variable domain, with remaining parts taken from reference TRBV7-2 and TRBJ2-5, reads GAGVSQSPSNKVTEKGKDVELRCDPISGHTALYWYRQSLGQGLEFLIYFQGNSAPDKSGLPSDRFSAERTGGSVSTLTIQRTQQEDSAVYLCASSPGVANQETLYFGPGTRLLVL.